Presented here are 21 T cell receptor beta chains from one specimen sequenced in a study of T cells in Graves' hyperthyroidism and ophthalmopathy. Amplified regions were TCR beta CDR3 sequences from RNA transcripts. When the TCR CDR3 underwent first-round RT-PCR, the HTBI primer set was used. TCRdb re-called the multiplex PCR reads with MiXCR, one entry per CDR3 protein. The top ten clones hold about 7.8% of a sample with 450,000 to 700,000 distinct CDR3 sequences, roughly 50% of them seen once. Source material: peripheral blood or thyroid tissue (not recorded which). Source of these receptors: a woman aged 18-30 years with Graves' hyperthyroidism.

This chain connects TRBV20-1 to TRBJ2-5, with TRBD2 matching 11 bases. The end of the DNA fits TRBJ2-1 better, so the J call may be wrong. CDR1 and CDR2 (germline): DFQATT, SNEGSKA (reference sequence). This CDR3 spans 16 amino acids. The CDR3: CSARDQTSGSYDEQFF. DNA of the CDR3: TGCAGTGCTAGAGACCAAACTAGCGGGAGTTACGATGAGCAGTTCTTC.

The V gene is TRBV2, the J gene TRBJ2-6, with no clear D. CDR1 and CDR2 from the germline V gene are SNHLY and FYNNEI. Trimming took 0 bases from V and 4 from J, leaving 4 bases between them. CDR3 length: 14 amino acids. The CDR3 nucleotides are TGTGCCAGCAGTGAAGCGTGGGGGGCCAACGTCCTGACTTTC. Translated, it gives CASSEAWGANVLTF.

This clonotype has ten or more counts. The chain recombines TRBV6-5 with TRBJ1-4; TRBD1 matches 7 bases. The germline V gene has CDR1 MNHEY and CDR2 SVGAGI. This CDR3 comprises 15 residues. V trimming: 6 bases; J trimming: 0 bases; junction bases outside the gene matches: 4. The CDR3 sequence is CASRAGGTTNEKLFF. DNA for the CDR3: TGTGCCAGCAGAGCAGGGGGAACAACTAATGAAAAACTGTTTTTT.

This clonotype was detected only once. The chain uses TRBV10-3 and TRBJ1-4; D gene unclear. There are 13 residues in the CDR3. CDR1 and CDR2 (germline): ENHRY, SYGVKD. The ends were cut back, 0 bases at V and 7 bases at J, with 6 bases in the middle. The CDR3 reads CAISESLFEKLFF. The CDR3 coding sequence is TGTGCCATCAGTGAGTCGTTGTTTGAAAAACTGTTTTTT.

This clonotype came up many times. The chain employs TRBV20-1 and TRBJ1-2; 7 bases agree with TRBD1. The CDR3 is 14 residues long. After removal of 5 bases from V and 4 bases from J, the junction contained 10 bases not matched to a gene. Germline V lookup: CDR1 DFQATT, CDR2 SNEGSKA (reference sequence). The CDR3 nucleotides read TGCAGTGCTGGAAAGGGGGCGGCGGGCTATGGCTACACCTTC. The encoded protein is CSAGKGAAGYGYTF.

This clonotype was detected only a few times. The CDR3 DNA follows: TGCAGCGTTGTTAGAGGCTACAATGAGCAGTTCTTC. Encoded protein: CSVVRGYNEQFF. The chain recombines TRBV29-1 with TRBJ2-1; no definite D call. The CDR3 is made up of 12 amino acids. V lost 4 bases and J 3 bases, leaving 7 bases between the germline ends. Germline V gives CDR1 SQVTM, CDR2 ANQGSEA.

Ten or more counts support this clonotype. CDR3 nucleotide sequence: TGCAGTGCTAGATCGCGGGACAGCCAAGAGACCCAGTACTTC. Amino acids: CSARSRDSQETQYF. This chain links TRBV20-1 with TRBJ2-5, with D possibly matching TRBD1 (7 bases). The CDR3 has 14 residues. Germline V gene sequence: CDR1 DFQATT, CDR2 SNEGSKA (reference sequence). The germline V and J ends were trimmed by 2 bases and 1 base, with 11 bases remaining between them.

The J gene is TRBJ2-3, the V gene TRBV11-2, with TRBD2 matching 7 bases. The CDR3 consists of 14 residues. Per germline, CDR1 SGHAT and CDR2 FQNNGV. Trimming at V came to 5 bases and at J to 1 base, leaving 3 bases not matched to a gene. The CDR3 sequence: CASSAAGGTDTQYF. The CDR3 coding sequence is TGTGCCAGCAGCGCCGCGGGGGGCACAGATACGCAGTATTTT.

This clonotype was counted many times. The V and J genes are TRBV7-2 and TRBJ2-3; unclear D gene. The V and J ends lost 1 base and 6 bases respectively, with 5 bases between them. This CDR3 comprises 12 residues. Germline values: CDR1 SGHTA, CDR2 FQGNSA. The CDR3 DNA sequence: TGTGCCAGCAGCTTAGGCGCGGATACGCAGTATTTT. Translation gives CASSLGADTQYF.

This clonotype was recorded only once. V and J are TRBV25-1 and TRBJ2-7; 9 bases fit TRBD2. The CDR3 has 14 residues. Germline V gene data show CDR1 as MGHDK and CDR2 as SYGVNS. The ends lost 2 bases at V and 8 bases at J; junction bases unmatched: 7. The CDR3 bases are TGTGCCAGCAGTGAAGGGGCTAGCGGGAACAAGCAGTACTTC. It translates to CASSEGASGNKQYF.

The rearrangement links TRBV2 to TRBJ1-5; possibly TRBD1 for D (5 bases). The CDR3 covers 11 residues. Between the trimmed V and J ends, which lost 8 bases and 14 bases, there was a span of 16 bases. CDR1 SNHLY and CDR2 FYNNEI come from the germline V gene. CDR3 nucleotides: TGTGCCAGCGGGGCAGGGTCCCACGAGCATTTT. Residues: CASGAGSHEHF.

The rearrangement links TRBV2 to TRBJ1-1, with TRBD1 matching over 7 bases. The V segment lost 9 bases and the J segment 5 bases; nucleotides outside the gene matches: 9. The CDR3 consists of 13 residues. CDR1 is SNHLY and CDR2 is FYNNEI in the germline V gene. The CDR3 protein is CARTGRGETEAFF. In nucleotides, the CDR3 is TGTGCCAGGACGGGCAGGGGGGAAACTGAAGCTTTCTTT. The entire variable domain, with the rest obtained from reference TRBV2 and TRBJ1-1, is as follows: EPEVTQTPSHQVTQMGQEVILRCVPISNHLYFYWYRQILGQKVEFLVSFYNNEISEKSEIFDDQFSVERPDGSNFTLKIRSTKLEDSAMYFCARTGRGETEAFFGQGTRLTVV.

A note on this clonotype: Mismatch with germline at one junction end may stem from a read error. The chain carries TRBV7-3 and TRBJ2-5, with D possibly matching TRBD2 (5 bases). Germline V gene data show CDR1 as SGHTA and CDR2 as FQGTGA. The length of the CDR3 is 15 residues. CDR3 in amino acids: CASSQDHDGEETQYF. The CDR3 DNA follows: TGCGCCAGCAGCCAAGATCACGACGGGGAAGAGACCCAATACTTC.

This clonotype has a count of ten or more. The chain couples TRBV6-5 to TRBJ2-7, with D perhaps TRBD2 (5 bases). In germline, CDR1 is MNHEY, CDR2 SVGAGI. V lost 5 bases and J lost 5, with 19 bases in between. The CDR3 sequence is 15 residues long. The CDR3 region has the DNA TGTGCCAGCAGTACGCGGACTCAACGGGTCCACGAGCAGTACTTC. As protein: CASSTRTQRVHEQYF.

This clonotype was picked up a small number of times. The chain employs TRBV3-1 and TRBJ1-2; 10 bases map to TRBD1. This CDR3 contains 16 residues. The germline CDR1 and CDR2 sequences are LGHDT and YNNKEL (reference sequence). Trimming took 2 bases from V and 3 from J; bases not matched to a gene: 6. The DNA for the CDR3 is TGTGCCAGCAGCCAAAAGGGGACAGGGGAGGACTATGGCTACACCTTC. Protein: CASSQKGTGEDYGYTF.

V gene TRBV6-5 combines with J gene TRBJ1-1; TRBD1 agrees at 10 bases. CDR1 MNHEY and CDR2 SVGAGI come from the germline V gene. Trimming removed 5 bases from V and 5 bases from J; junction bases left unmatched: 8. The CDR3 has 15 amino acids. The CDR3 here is CASSTRTGGDTEAFF. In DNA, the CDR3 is TGTGCCAGCAGTACCAGGACAGGGGGGGATACTGAAGCTTTCTTT.

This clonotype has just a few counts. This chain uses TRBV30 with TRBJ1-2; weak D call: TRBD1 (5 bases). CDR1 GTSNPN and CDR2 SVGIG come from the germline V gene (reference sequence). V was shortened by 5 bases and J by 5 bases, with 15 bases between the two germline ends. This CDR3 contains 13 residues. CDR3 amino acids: CAWLGGERYGYTF. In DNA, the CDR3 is TGTGCCTGGCTCGGAGGGGAGAGATATGGCTACACCTTC.

CDR3 bases: TGTGCCATCAGTCTACTGGGAGCAGGGGAGACCCAGTACTTC. It specifies CAISLLGAGETQYF. The V gene is TRBV10-3, the J gene TRBJ2-5, with D perhaps given as TRBD1 or TRBD2 (5 bases each). The CDR3 has 14 amino acids. The germline V gene has CDR1 ENHRY and CDR2 SYGVKD. Trimming took off 5 bases at V and 5 bases at J, with 15 bases between the two ends.

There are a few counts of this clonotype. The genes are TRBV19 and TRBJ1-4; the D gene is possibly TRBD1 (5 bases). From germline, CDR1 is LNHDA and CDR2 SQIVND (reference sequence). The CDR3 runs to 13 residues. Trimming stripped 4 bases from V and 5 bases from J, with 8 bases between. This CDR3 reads CASSTGTNEKLFF. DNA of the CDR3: TGTGCCAGTAGTACCGGGACCAATGAAAAACTGTTTTTT.

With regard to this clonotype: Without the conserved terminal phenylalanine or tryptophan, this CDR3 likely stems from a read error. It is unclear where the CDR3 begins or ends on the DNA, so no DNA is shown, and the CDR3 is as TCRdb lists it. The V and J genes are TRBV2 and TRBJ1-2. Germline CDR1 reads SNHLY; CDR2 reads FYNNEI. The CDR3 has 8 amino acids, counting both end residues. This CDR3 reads CASGGTRV.

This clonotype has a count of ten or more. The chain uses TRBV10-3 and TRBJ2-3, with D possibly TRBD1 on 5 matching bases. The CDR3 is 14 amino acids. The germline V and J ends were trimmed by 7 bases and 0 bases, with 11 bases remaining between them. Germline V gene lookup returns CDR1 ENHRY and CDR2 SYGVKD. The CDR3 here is CAIIAGPSTDTQYF. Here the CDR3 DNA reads TGTGCCATCATTGCAGGGCCTAGCACAGATACGCAGTATTTT.